Following are 13 T cell receptor beta chains from one sample sequenced in a study of T cell responses to AZD1222 COVID-19 vaccine. Data came from immunoSEQ multiplex PCR; TCRdb stores just in-frame clones and leaves some out. The top ten hold about 15% of the sample, which has 95,000 to 100,000 clones, roughly 90% seen once. The input for sequencing was peripheral blood, taken on day 0 of AZD1222 vaccination. These TCRs come from an adult in good health.

The chain couples TRBV10-2 to TRBJ1-5; perhaps TRBD1 as D (5 bases). V was clipped by 2 bases and J by 7 bases, with 12 bases between them. Germline V gene data show CDR1 as WSHSY and CDR2 as SAAADI. The CDR3 has 14 amino acids. CDR3 DNA sequence: TGCGCCAGCAGTGAGGCCGGGGACGGCCAGCCCCAGCATTTT. Translated: CASSEAGDGQPQHF.

The chain joins TRBV3-1 (or the pseudogene TRBV3-2) to TRBJ2-1; 9 bases map to TRBD2. This CDR3 is built from 17 residues. V trimming: 1 base; J trimming: 3 bases; junction bases outside the gene matches: 7. CDR1 and CDR2 (germline): LGHDT, YNNKEL (reference sequence). CDR3 DNA sequence: TGTGCCAGCAGCCAAGTTCTTAGCGGGAGTGTCTACAATGAGCAGTTCTTC. Translation: CASSQVLSGSVYNEQFF.

J is TRBJ1-2 and V is TRBV6-5; TRBD1 aligns across 9 bases. Germline CDR1 reads MNHEY; CDR2 reads SVGAGI. The CDR3 covers 16 residues. Trimming removed 4 bases from V and 7 bases from J; junction bases left unmatched: 13. The CDR3 DNA sequence: TGTGCCAGCAGTTGGGGGACAGGGCCGTCTATGGGTGGCTACACCTTC. It specifies CASSWGTGPSMGGYTF.

The genes are TRBV7-2 and TRBJ1-1; possibly TRBD1 for D (6 bases). Germline CDR1 reads SGHTA; CDR2 reads FQGNSA. V was cut by 0 bases and J by 6 bases, with 11 bases left in between. There are 14 residues in the CDR3. Here the CDR3 reads CASSLAAGESEAFF. The CDR3 DNA reads as TGTGCCAGCAGCTTAGCGGCAGGGGAGTCTGAAGCTTTCTTT.

The rearrangement uses TRBV27 and TRBJ2-1; D unclear. Looked up from germline, CDR1 is MNHEY and CDR2 is SMNVEV (reference sequence). V lost 3 bases to trimming and J lost 11 bases, with 14 bases between them. The CDR3 contains 13 residues. The CDR3 sequence: CASSFSEAVQQFF. The CDR3, as DNA: TGTGCCAGCAGTTTCTCAGAGGCGGTCCAGCAGTTCTTC.

The chain employs TRBV28 and TRBJ2-4, with 9 nucleotides matching TRBD1. This CDR3 is 15 amino acids long. The germline CDR1 and CDR2 sequences are MDHEN and SYDVKM. V trimming: 5 bases; J trimming: 11 bases; junction bases outside the gene matches: 13. CDR3 loop: CASSIGTGTGYVQYF. Here the CDR3 DNA reads TGTGCCAGCAGTATAGGGACAGGGACGGGGTACGTTCAGTACTTC. The whole variable domain, filled in from reference TRBV28 and TRBJ2-4, reads DVKVTQSSRYLVKRTGEKVFLECVQDMDHENMFWYRQDPGLGLRLIYFSYDVKMKEKGDIPEGYSVSREKKERFSLILESASTNQTSMYLCASSIGTGTGYVQYFGAGTRLSVL.

This clone was counted once. The V gene is TRBV7-3, the J gene TRBJ2-2, with 8 bases identical to TRBD2. The germline V gene encodes CDR1 SGHTA and CDR2 FQGTGA. V lost 5 bases, J lost 4 bases, and 12 bases stayed unmatched. The CDR3 has 17 amino acids. The CDR3 DNA reads as TGTGCCAGCAGCCTCGACCTAATTAGCGGGATCACCGGGGAGCTGTTTTTT. Translation: CASSLDLISGITGELFF.

This clone has only one observation. This rearrangement joins TRBV25-1 to TRBJ2-1; a weak D match, TRBD2 (5 bases). This CDR3 contains 13 residues. V gave up 5 bases and J gave up 3 bases, with 8 bases separating them. Germline-derived CDR1 and CDR2 are MGHDK and SYGVNS. This CDR3 reads CASSSGIYNEQFF. CDR3 nucleotide sequence: TGTGCCAGCAGTAGCGGAATCTACAATGAGCAGTTCTTC.

CDR3 nucleotide sequence: TGCGCCAGCAGCCAAGATGGAACAGGACTAGCAAAAAACATTCAGTACTTC. Its translation: CASSQDGTGLAKNIQYF. The chain is built from TRBV4-1 and TRBJ2-4; 8 bases are shared with TRBD2. CDR1 and CDR2 (germline): MGHRA, YSYEKL. V was pared by 0 bases and J by 4 bases, with 8 bases of the junction left unmatched. There are 17 residues in the CDR3.

The chain employs TRBV2 and TRBJ1-1; TRBD1 might be the D (5 bases). Trimming cost V 6 bases and J 2 bases, with 10 bases left between them. Per germline, CDR1 SNHLY and CDR2 FYNNEI. The CDR3 loop spans 13 amino acids. The CDR3 here is CASSPQVNTEAFF. CDR3 bases: TGTGCCAGCAGCCCACAGGTAAACACTGAAGCTTTCTTT.

This rearrangement joins TRBV12-3 or TRBV12-4 to TRBJ2-3, with a weak D call TRBD1 (5 bases). The V end lost 3 bases, the J end lost 8 bases, and 6 bases lay between the germline ends. The CDR3 runs 11 residues. The CDR3 bases are TGTGCCAGCAGTTTTAGGGGTACGCAGTATTTT. Protein sequence: CASSFRGTQYF.

V gene TRBV19 combines with J gene TRBJ1-1; no definite D call. Germline-derived CDR1 and CDR2 are LNHDA and SQIVND (reference sequence). V lost 5 bases and J 1 base, leaving 11 bases between the germline ends. CDR3 length equals 14 residues. The CDR3 DNA reads as TGTGCCAGTAGTCTACCCGGGTCGAACACTGAAGCTTTCTTT. It specifies CASSLPGSNTEAFF.

The chain couples TRBV6-5 to TRBJ2-3; D is ambiguous. CDR1 is MNHEY and CDR2 is SVGAGI in the germline V gene. This CDR3 has 13 amino acids. Between the trimmed V and J ends, which lost 2 bases and 7 bases, there was a span of 10 bases. This CDR3 is CASSYRSTHTQYF. In nucleotides, the CDR3 is TGTGCCAGCAGTTACAGGTCTACCCATACGCAGTATTTT.